The sequence of this T cell receptor (beta chain) was determined in a study of glioma-infiltrating T cells after dendritic cell vaccination. In germline, CDR1 is SGHRS, CDR2 YFSETQ. The CDR3 sequence is 17 residues long. V dropped 2 bases and J dropped 6 bases, with 24 bases sitting between them. Up to 2 ug genomic DNA was used for TCRB CDR3 amplification. The primer mix had 60 V beta and 13 J beta primers. Assay: immunoSEQ multiplex PCR; the TCRdb copy retains only in-frame clones and omits some. The data contain under 100,000 clones, roughly 90% of them singletons. Material: blood, obtained before dendritic cell vaccination. This rearrangement joins TRBV5-1 to TRBJ2-7; D not resolved. The sequence was collected from a human donor with glioblastoma. CDR3 amino acids: CASSFGLRLRQLGEQYF. The DNA of the CDR3 is TGCGCCAGCAGCTTTGGTCTAAGGCTGAGACAATTAGGCGAGCAGTACTTC.